This T cell receptor (beta chain) was captured by sequencing in a study of T cell changes during pregnancy in multiple sclerosis (dated by TCRdb to about 2019). Study-level background: The study examined how the T cell repertoire changed over the course of pregnancy in women with multiple sclerosis.

On this clone: This clone's antigen is unknown. Base qualities are not recorded, but no much larger clone differs from it by a single base.

CDR1 SNHLY and CDR2 FYNNEI are derived from the germline V gene. Trimming leaves V shorter by 6 bases and J shorter by 2 bases, with the junction holding 4 bases beyond the gene matches. From the cysteine through the phenylalanine, the CDR3 covers 15 amino acids. The DNA shown is the 45-base CDR3, in frame from base 1. Preparation of the library involved the immunoSEQ multiplex PCR assay. In its TCRdb copy, this immuneACCESS table keeps in-frame sequences only and misses some clones. Where compared with another copy, unresolved V genes explain less than half of these, and the others have no known cause. The sample contains some 120,000 clones, about 96% of them found a single time. 0.44% of the sample is in the top ten clones.

Recombination joined TRBV2 with TRBJ2-3, with 11 bases matching TRBD2. The TCR was taken from a female donor with multiple sclerosis, enrolled in a pregnancy study. The sample consisted of peripheral blood, taken after pregnancy. The CDR3 reads CASRGTSGPTDTQYF. The DNA reads TGTGCCAGCAGGGGGACTAGCGGACCCACAGATACGCAGTATTTT.